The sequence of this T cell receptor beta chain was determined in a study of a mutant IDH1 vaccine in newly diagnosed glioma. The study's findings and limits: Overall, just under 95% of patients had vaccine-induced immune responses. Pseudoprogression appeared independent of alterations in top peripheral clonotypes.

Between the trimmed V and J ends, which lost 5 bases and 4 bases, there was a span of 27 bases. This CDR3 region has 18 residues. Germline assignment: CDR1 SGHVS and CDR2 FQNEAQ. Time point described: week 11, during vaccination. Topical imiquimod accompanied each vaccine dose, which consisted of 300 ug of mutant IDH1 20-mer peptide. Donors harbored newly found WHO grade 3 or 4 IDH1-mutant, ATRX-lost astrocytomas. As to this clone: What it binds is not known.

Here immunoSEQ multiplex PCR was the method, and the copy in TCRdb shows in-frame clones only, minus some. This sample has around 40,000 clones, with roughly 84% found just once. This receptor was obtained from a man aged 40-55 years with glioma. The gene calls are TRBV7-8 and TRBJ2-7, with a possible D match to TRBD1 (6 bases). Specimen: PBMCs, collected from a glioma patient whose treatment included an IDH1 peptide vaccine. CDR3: CASSPGIPGEMGQYEQYF. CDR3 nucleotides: TGTGCCAGCAGCCCAGGAATTCCCGGGGAGATGGGACAATACGAGCAGTACTTC.